These 25 T cell receptor beta chains were sequenced from one sample in a study of T-cell memory formation after mild COVID-19. MiXCR, run by TCRdb on the 5' RACE reads, gives a single entry per CDR3 protein. The sample includes around 320,000 distinct CDR3 sequences, just under 20% seen only once; the top ten take approximately 21%. Material: PBMCs or a T cell subset sorted from them (not recorded which). All receptors derive from a man younger than 35 who had mild COVID-19 (a few samples of this study predate the infection). Cell type and time point are not known.

This clonotype occurred a few times. The chain employs TRBV11-2 and TRBJ2-2; D tentatively reads TRBD1 or TRBD2 (5 bases each). With 5 bases removed from V and 1 base from J, the gap between germline ends came to 14 bases. Germline V CDR1 and CDR2: SGHAT, FQNNGV. The CDR3 contains 16 residues. The CDR3 DNA follows: TGTGCCAGCAGCCTCCCGGGACGGATGAACACCGGGGAGCTGTTTTTT. Protein: CASSLPGRMNTGELFF.

The chain has TRBV4-3 and TRBJ2-7; 10 positions agree with TRBD1. J lost 2 bases, V lost 0 bases, and 7 bases had no gene match. From germline, CDR1 is LGHNA and CDR2 YSLEER. This CDR3 comprises 17 residues. CDR3 coding DNA: TGCGCCAGCAGCCAAGAAATTCCCGGACAGGGGGCCTACGAGCAGTACTTC. This codes for CASSQEIPGQGAYEQYF.

This clonotype was found a few times. The rearrangement uses TRBV5-1 and TRBJ2-3; the D gene is possibly TRBD1 (6 bases). Looked up from germline, CDR1 is SGHRS and CDR2 is YFSETQ. Trimming pared 4 bases from V and 6 bases from J, leaving 12 bases between. This CDR3 is 13 amino acids long. CDR3 in DNA: TGCGCCAGCAGCACCGAGCAGGGGGATACGCAGTATTTT. This translates into CASSTEQGDTQYF.

The rearrangement uses TRBV6-2 or TRBV6-3 and TRBJ2-7, with D possibly matching TRBD1 (6 bases). This CDR3 spans 16 amino acids. CDR1 is MNHEY and CDR2 is SVGEGT in the germline V gene. V lost 2 bases and J lost 2, with 16 bases in between. This CDR3 reads CASSYPQGRRTYEQYF. CDR3 DNA: TGTGCCAGCAGTTACCCCCAGGGGCGGAGGACCTACGAGCAGTACTTC.

This clonotype was seen more than once but under ten times. This chain's CDR3 is CSARPTSGGAGEQFF. For the CDR3, the DNA is TGCAGTGCTCGCCCGACTAGCGGGGGGGCAGGTGAGCAGTTCTTC. The genes are TRBV20-1 and TRBJ2-1; 14 positions agree with TRBD2. After removal of 5 bases from V and 9 bases from J, the junction contained 9 bases not matched to a gene. This CDR3 has 15 residues. Germline lookup yields CDR1 DFQATT and CDR2 SNEGSKA (reference sequence).

The rearrangement joins TRBV5-1 to TRBJ2-1; D is unclear. There are 14 residues in the CDR3. From germline, CDR1 is SGHRS and CDR2 YFSETQ. Trimming removed 7 bases at V and 2 bases at J, with 13 bases between. In DNA form, the CDR3 reads TGCGCCAGCGCACCTGCCGCTACCTACAATGAGCAGTTCTTC. As protein: CASAPAATYNEQFF.

In DNA form, the CDR3 reads TGTGCCAGCAGTGAACTAGCGGCATACAATGAGCAGTTCTTC. Translated, it gives CASSELAAYNEQFF. This chain links TRBV2 with TRBJ2-1, with 7 positions matching TRBD2. The length of the CDR3 is 14 residues. Germline CDR1 SNHLY, CDR2 FYNNEI. V lost 2 bases and J lost 4; bases outside the gene matches: 2.

This clonotype was observed a few times. The rearrangement links TRBV29-1 to TRBJ2-5; 9 bases map to TRBD1. The trim removed 7 bases at V and 5 bases at J, leaving 8 bases unmatched. Germline assignment: CDR1 SQVTM and CDR2 ANQGSEA. The CDR3 sequence is 13 residues long. In nucleotides, the CDR3 is TGCAGCGCCGGGACAGGGCCAGGGGAGACCCAGTACTTC. This translates into CSAGTGPGETQYF.

The rearrangement links TRBV24-1 to TRBJ2-5; the D is unclear. This CDR3 region has 13 residues. V gave up 4 bases and J gave up 4 bases, with 9 bases separating them. CDR1 KGHDR and CDR2 SFDVKD come from the germline V gene. The CDR3 spells CATSDFRLETQYF. Here the CDR3 DNA reads TGTGCCACCAGTGACTTCCGCCTAGAGACCCAGTACTTC.

In its sample, this clonotype was seen a few times. The CDR3 reads CASSSSLAGPDTQYF. DNA of the CDR3: TGTGCCAGCAGTTCTAGCCTAGCGGGGCCCGATACGCAGTATTTT. The rearrangement joins TRBV6-5 to TRBJ2-3; 9 bases fit TRBD2. Germline loops: CDR1 MNHEY, CDR2 SVGAGI. This CDR3 has 15 residues. Trimming took 4 bases from V and 6 from J; bases not matched to a gene: 8.

The chain combines TRBV25-1 with TRBJ2-2, with TRBD1 as a possible D gene (5 bases). V lost 4 bases to trimming and J lost 7 bases, with 16 bases between them. The CDR3 runs to 15 residues. Germline CDR1 MGHDK, CDR2 SYGVNS. In DNA, the CDR3 is TGTGCCAGCAGTGGGCCATCTACAGGAGACGGGGAGCTGTTTTTT. Its protein is CASSGPSTGDGELFF.

The chain recombines TRBV7-2 with TRBJ1-4, with D hard to call. CDR3 size: 13 residues. The germline CDR1 and CDR2 sequences are SGHTA and FQGNSA. V lost 1 base, J lost 10 bases, and 10 bases lay in between. CDR3 loop: CASSLDGVGKLFF. The CDR3 nucleotides read TGTGCCAGCAGCTTAGACGGGGTGGGAAAACTGTTTTTT.

This chain connects TRBV18 to TRBJ1-2; the D is unclear. V was trimmed by 0 bases and J by 4 bases, leaving 15 bases between them. Germline CDR1 and CDR2: KGHSH and LQKENI. The CDR3 is made up of 16 amino acids. The chain's CDR3 is CASSPPGTTLSYGYTF. The CDR3 DNA reads TGTGCCAGCTCACCACCGGGCACAACACTCTCCTATGGCTACACCTTC.

This chain links TRBV29-1 with TRBJ2-5, with D tentatively TRBD1 or TRBD2 (5 bases each). This CDR3 is 13 amino acids long. From germline, CDR1 is SQVTM and CDR2 ANQGSEA. The V and J ends lost 1 base and 7 bases respectively, with 13 bases between them. CDR3 nucleotides: TGCAGCGTTGAAGCCGGCTCCGGGGCGACCCAGTACTTC. This codes for CSVEAGSGATQYF.

Only a few counts were recorded for this clonotype. This chain joins TRBV6-5 and TRBJ2-1; possibly TRBD1 for D (5 bases). The CDR3 runs to 13 residues. V was shortened by 6 bases and J by 2 bases, with 8 bases between the two germline ends. The germline CDR1 and CDR2 sequences are MNHEY and SVGAGI. CDR3 coding DNA: TGTGCCAGCAGGACAGCTACCTACAATGAGCAGTTCTTC. It is translated as CASRTATYNEQFF.

This clonotype was detected a few times. The chain uses TRBV28 and TRBJ2-6; D remains unclear. This CDR3 has 17 residues. Germline V gene lookup returns CDR1 MDHEN and CDR2 SYDVKM. Trimming left V 6 bases short and J 0 bases short, with 15 bases between. This CDR3 is CASSAGPKSSGANVLTF. The CDR3 DNA sequence: TGTGCCAGCAGCGCCGGCCCGAAAAGCTCTGGGGCCAACGTCCTGACTTTC.

The CDR3 nucleotides are TGCAGCGTTGGGCTTGGGCAGGGTAATCAGCCCCAGCATTTT. Translation: CSVGLGQGNQPQHF. The rearrangement links TRBV29-1 to TRBJ1-5; possible D gene TRBD1, 5 bases. The CDR3 consists of 14 residues. Trimming stripped 4 bases from V and 4 bases from J, with 14 bases between. Per germline, CDR1 SQVTM and CDR2 ANQGSEA.

This clonotype showed up many times. The genes are TRBV25-1 and TRBJ2-2; the match to TRBD1 covers 9 bases. Germline V gene sequence: CDR1 MGHDK, CDR2 SYGVNS. V trimming: 4 bases; J trimming: 3 bases; junction bases outside the gene matches: 0. The CDR3 is made up of 14 amino acids. Here the CDR3 reads CASSGTGDTGELFF. CDR3 nucleotide sequence: TGTGCCAGCAGTGGGACAGGGGACACCGGGGAGCTGTTTTTT.

The chain combines TRBV6-6 with TRBJ1-4; tentative D call: TRBD1 (5 bases). V lost 6 bases and J lost 8, with 19 bases in between. The CDR3 contains 15 residues. The germline CDR1 and CDR2 sequences are MNHNY and SVGAGI (reference sequence). As DNA, the CDR3 is TGTGCCAGCAGGGGGAGGGACTTAGGCAGGGAAAAACTGTTTTTT. This sequence encodes CASRGRDLGREKLFF.

The chain couples TRBV7-9 to TRBJ2-5; TRBD2 matches at 11 bases. The CDR3 sequence is 18 residues long. Unmatched junction bases numbered 11, after V lost 3 bases and J lost 2 bases. Germline CDR1 is SEHNR and CDR2 is FQNEAQ (reference sequence). The CDR3 loop reads CASSFWAGLAESQETQYF. CDR3 sequence (DNA): TGTGCCAGCAGCTTCTGGGCGGGACTAGCGGAAAGTCAAGAGACCCAGTACTTC.

This clonotype came up a few times. The chain combines TRBV6-6 with TRBJ2-3; D is uncertain. Germline lookup yields CDR1 MNHNY and CDR2 SVGAGI (reference sequence). CDR3 length: 14 amino acids. Trimming pared 2 bases from V and 4 bases from J, leaving 10 bases between. DNA for the CDR3: TGTGCCAGCAGTTACGCGCTTGCTGCAGATACGCAGTATTTT. It yields the protein CASSYALAADTQYF.

V and J are TRBV11-3 and TRBJ2-2; 7 nucleotides agree with TRBD2. CDR3 length equals 15 residues. V lost 8 bases, J lost 2 bases, and 8 bases stayed unmatched. CDR1 and CDR2 (germline): SGHNT, YENEEA. CDR3 DNA: TGTGCCAGCCAGGTCGCGGGGGATAACACCGGGGAGCTGTTTTTT. It yields the protein CASQVAGDNTGELFF.

The chain couples TRBV12-3 or TRBV12-4 to TRBJ2-1; D is uncertain. CDR3 size: 11 residues. Between the trimmed V and J ends, which lost 3 bases and 9 bases, there was a span of 6 bases. CDR3 protein: CASSFVGEQFF. The CDR3 coding sequence is TGTGCCAGCAGTTTTGTCGGTGAGCAGTTCTTC.

This clonotype has a handful of counts. This chain joins TRBV6-1 and TRBJ1-2; D is ambiguous. The CDR3 length is 12 residues. CDR1 and CDR2 (germline): MNHNS, SASEGT. V dropped 11 bases and J dropped 6 bases, with 16 bases sitting between them. CDR3 loop: CAGIGSYDGYTF. CDR3 nucleotide sequence: TGTGCCGGCATTGGATCTTATGATGGCTACACCTTC.

The sample holds a few counts of this clonotype. The J gene is TRBJ2-1, the V gene TRBV11-2, with D perhaps TRBD1 (6 bases). The germline V gene encodes CDR1 SGHAT and CDR2 FQNNGV. The V end was cut by 5 bases, the J end by 0 bases, with 14 bases between. The CDR3 extends over 16 amino acids. The CDR3 spells CASSPLQGSSYNEQFF. DNA of the CDR3: TGTGCCAGCAGCCCACTTCAGGGGAGCTCCTACAATGAGCAGTTCTTC.